The 5 T cell receptor beta chains given below trace back to one sample, sequenced in a study of T cells after yellow fever vaccination. Each CDR3 protein is one row after TCRdb ran MiXCR on the 5' RACE reads. The sample includes about 350,000 distinct CDR3 sequences, approximately 8% seen only once; the top ten take about 16%. The specimen was PBMCs, collected about 49 days after the first yellow fever vaccination. Every receptor here comes from a man between 18 and 35 years old who received the YFV17D yellow fever vaccine.

This sequence joins TRBV3-1 and TRBJ1-2; 7 bases match TRBD1. Germline-derived CDR1 and CDR2 are LGHDT and YNNKEL (reference sequence). Trimming at V came to 4 bases and at J to 4 bases, leaving 6 bases not matched to a gene. The CDR3 is 14 residues long. The CDR3 DNA is TGTGCCAGCAGCCCACTGGGACAGTCCTATGGCTACACCTTC. This gives the protein CASSPLGQSYGYTF.

The genes are TRBV20-1 and TRBJ2-3; 8 nucleotides line up with TRBD2. The CDR3 spans 15 residues. Trimming removed 5 bases from V and 2 bases from J; junction bases left unmatched: 9. Germline CDR1 reads DFQATT; CDR2 reads SNEGSKA (reference sequence). The CDR3 DNA sequence: TGCAGTGCTTACCCTAGCGGGCGGTTCACAGATACGCAGTATTTT. Translation: CSAYPSGRFTDTQYF.

The sample holds a few counts of this clonotype. The J gene is TRBJ1-2, the V gene TRBV3-1; no clear D. This CDR3 comprises 15 residues. V gave up 0 bases and J gave up 4 bases, with 12 bases separating them. CDR1 LGHDT and CDR2 YNNKEL come from the germline V gene (reference sequence). CDR3 protein: CASSQDSAVPYGYTF. The CDR3 region has the DNA TGTGCCAGCAGCCAAGATTCGGCGGTCCCCTATGGCTACACCTTC.

In nucleotides, the CDR3 is TGCGCCAGCAGCTTGGGTGTCGCAGGAGAAAAACTGTTTTTT. Amino acid sequence: CASSLGVAGEKLFF. The chain links TRBV5-1 to TRBJ1-4; D remains ambiguous. V gave up 0 bases and J gave up 8 bases, with 11 bases separating them. Germline assignment: CDR1 SGHRS and CDR2 YFSETQ. The CDR3 runs to 14 residues. The whole variable domain, remainder taken from reference TRBV5-1 and TRBJ1-4, is KAGVTQTPRYLIKTRGQQVTLSCSPISGHRSVSWYQQTPGQGLQFLFEYFSETQRNKGNFPGRFSGRQFSNSRSEMNVSTLELGDSALYLCASSLGVAGEKLFFGSGTQLSVL.

This clonotype was counted ten times or more. The chain is built from TRBV20-1 and TRBJ1-2; D call uncertain. The CDR3 is 12 residues long. Trimming removed 3 bases at V and 4 bases at J, with 9 bases between. CDR1 and CDR2 from the germline V gene are DFQATT and SNEGSKA (reference sequence). The chain's CDR3 is CSARWLLYGYTF. CDR3 DNA: TGCAGTGCTAGGTGGCTCCTCTATGGCTACACCTTC.